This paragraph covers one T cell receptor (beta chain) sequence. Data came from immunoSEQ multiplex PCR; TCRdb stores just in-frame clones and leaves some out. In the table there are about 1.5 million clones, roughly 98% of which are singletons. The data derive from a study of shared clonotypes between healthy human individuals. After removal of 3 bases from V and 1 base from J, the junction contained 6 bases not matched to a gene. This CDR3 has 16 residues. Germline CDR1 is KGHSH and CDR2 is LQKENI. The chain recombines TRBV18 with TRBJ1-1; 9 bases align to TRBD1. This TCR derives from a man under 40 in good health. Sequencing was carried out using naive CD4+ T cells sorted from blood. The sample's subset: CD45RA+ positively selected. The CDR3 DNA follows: TGTGCCAGCTCACCGGGGGACAGGGTCTCGAACACTGAAGCTTTCTTT. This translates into CASSPGDRVSNTEAFF.